A selection of T cell receptor beta chains follows, all from one sample in a study of cytomegalovirus exposure and HLA in healthy donors. TCRdb's copy holds only in-frame clones and misses some; the assay was immunoSEQ multiplex PCR. Among fewer than 150,000 clones, over 75% were seen once, and the ten largest hold roughly 2.5%. Specimen: PBMCs. These TCRs come from a young woman in good health and CMV-seronegative. CDR3s include the opening cysteine and the closing phenylalanine or tryptophan. The order of the fields is CDR3 length, V gene, D gene, J gene, clone size, CDR3 protein, CDR3 DNA. A D gene is named only where the DNA matches it firmly. Some rows have no size entry. The others give once, few or many, or a class for an expanded clone.

14,TRBV7-6,-,TRBJ1-4,few,CASSLDRDNEKLFF,TGTGCCAGCAGCTTGGACAGAGATAATGAAAAACTGTTTTTT
14,TRBV5-1,-,TRBJ1-2,-,CASSGGRANYGYTF,TGCGCCAGCAGTGGGGGCAGGGCCAACTATGGCTACACCTTC
16,TRBV30,TRBD2,TRBJ2-1,-,CAWSTSRTSGYNEQFF,TGTGCCTGGAGTACCTCGAGGACTAGCGGATACAATGAGCAGTTCTTC
16,TRBV2,TRBD2,TRBJ2-5,-,CASSEWTGGTTETQYF,TGTGCCAGCAGTGAGTGGACGGGGGGGACAACCGAGACCCAGTACTTC
16,TRBV28,TRBD1,TRBJ1-1,-,CASSLPPGQMNTEAFF,TGTGCCAGCAGTCTACCCCCGGGACAGATGAACACTGAAGCTTTCTTT
15,TRBV28,TRBD1,TRBJ2-7,-,CASNIRGLGPYEQYF,TGTGCCAGCAACATAAGGGGGCTAGGCCCCTACGAGCAGTACTTC
13,TRBV28,-,TRBJ2-7,-,CASRSGGTYEQYF,TGTGCCAGCAGATCCGGGGGAACCTACGAGCAGTACTTC
12,TRBV5-1,-,TRBJ1-2,-,CASRSEDYGYTF,TGCGCCAGCAGATCAGAGGACTATGGCTACACCTTC
15,TRBV7-2,-,TRBJ2-2,-,CASSLQGPGTGELFF,TGTGCCAGCAGCTTACAGGGGCCGGGCACCGGGGAGCTGTTTTTT
14,TRBV4-2,-,TRBJ1-1,-,CASSQDWGVTEAFF,TGTGCCAGCAGCCAAGATTGGGGGGTCACTGAAGCTTTCTTT
13,TRBV19,TRBD1,TRBJ1-1,-,CATHRGPNTEAFF,TGTGCCACCCACAGGGGGCCGAACACTGAAGCTTTCTTT
15,TRBV11-2,-,TRBJ1-2,-,CASSLDGRANYGYTF,TGTGCCAGCAGCTTAGATGGGCGGGCCAACTATGGCTACACCTTC
15,TRBV19,TRBD2,TRBJ2-1,-,CASSTSGGARNEQFF,TGTGCCTCAAGCACGAGCGGGGGGGCGCGCAATGAGCAGTTCTTC
14,TRBV7-2,TRBD2,TRBJ2-7,-,CASSQVSGDYEQYF,TGTGCCAGCAGCCAAGTTAGCGGGGACTACGAGCAGTACTTC
14,TRBV5-4,-,TRBJ1-2,-,CASKSWGDGWGYTF,TGTGCCAGCAAGTCGTGGGGGGACGGTTGGGGCTACACCTTC
17,TRBV5-4,TRBD2,TRBJ2-5,-,CASSSTSGGSLQETQYF,TGTGCCAGCAGCTCGACTAGCGGGGGGAGTCTTCAAGAGACCCAGTACTTC
14,TRBV5-4,-,TRBJ2-5,-,CASSFEGLQETQYF,TGTGCCAGCAGCTTCGAAGGACTTCAAGAGACCCAGTACTTC
17,TRBV15,-,TRBJ2-2,-,CATSRGEGSANTGELFF,TGTGCCACCAGCAGAGGAGAGGGCAGCGCGAACACCGGGGAGCTGTTTTTT
19,TRBV7-9,TRBD1,TRBJ2-1,-,CASSSSGLGQGLSYNEQFF,TGTGCCAGCAGTTCCTCCGGGTTGGGACAGGGTTTATCCTACAATGAGCAGTTCTTC
15,TRBV30,TRBD2,TRBJ2-1,-,CAWSVRASGGNNRFF,TGTGCCTGGAGTGTACGGGCTAGCGGGGGCAATAATAGGTTCTTC
11,TRBV20-1,-,TRBJ1-1,-,CSATPDREAFF,TGCAGTGCTACCCCCGACAGGGAAGCTTTCTTT
13,TRBV18,-,TRBJ2-1,-,CASSGSSYNEQFF,TGTGCCAGCTCAGGGAGCTCCTACAATGAGCAGTTCTTC
12,TRBV7-9,-,TRBJ1-2,-,CATEGGDNGYTF,TGTGCCACCGAAGGGGGGGATAATGGCTACACCTTC
15,TRBV19,-,TRBJ1-6,-,CASTIRQLNNSPLHF,TGTGCCAGTACCATAAGACAGCTCAATAATTCACCCCTCCACTTT
16,TRBV5-4,TRBD2,TRBJ2-5,-,CASSRLSGGALETQYF,TGTGCCAGCAGCCGGTTAAGCGGGGGGGCCCTGGAGACCCAGTACTTC
14,TRBV12-5,-,TRBJ1-5,-,CASGLVKGDQPQHF,TGTGCTAGTGGTTTGGTGAAGGGAGATCAGCCCCAGCATTTT
12,TRBV2,-,TRBJ2-1,few,CASSTEYNEQFF,TGTGCCAGCAGTACAGAATACAATGAGCAGTTCTTC
14,TRBV7-8,-,TRBJ1-1,-,CASSLVGGNTEDFF,TGTGCCAGCAGCTTAGTAGGAGGGAACACTGAAGATTTCTTT
14,TRBV29-1,TRBD1,TRBJ1-1,-,CSADRDDMNTEAFF,TGCAGCGCAGACAGGGATGACATGAACACTGAAGCTTTCTTT
13,TRBV6-5,-,TRBJ1-2,-,CASSYTSHYGYTF,TGTGCCAGCAGCTACACTAGCCACTATGGCTACACCTTC
13,TRBV2,TRBD1,TRBJ2-5,-,CASRGDRAETQYF,TGTGCCAGCAGGGGTGACAGGGCAGAGACCCAGTACTTC
15,TRBV4-3,-,TRBJ1-3,-,CASRRHRDYRNTIYF,TGCGCCAGCAGACGACACCGGGACTATCGAAACACCATATATTTT
13,TRBV10-3,-,TRBJ1-1,-,CAISNDRYTEAFF,TGTGCCATCAGTAATGATAGATACACTGAAGCTTTCTTT
11,TRBV28,-,TRBJ1-1,-,CASSRLTEAFF,TGTGCCAGCAGCCGTCTCACTGAAGCTTTCTTT
16,TRBV25-1,-,TRBJ2-2,few,CASSESLASSTGELFF,TGTGCCAGCAGTGAGAGCCTAGCGTCGAGCACCGGGGAGCTGTTTTTT
16,TRBV5-1,TRBD2,TRBJ2-1,-,CASSGSSGSSYNEQFF,TGCGCCAGCAGCGGGTCTAGCGGGAGCTCCTACAATGAGCAGTTCTTC
15,TRBV2,-,TRBJ1-4,-,CASREHGATNEKLFF,TGTGCCAGCAGGGAGCACGGAGCAACTAATGAAAAACTGTTTTTT
13,TRBV29-1,TRBD2,TRBJ2-1,once,CSSQRGGRGEQFF,TGCAGTTCTCAGAGGGGCGGGAGAGGGGAGCAGTTCTTC
16,TRBV4-3,TRBD2,TRBJ2-2,-,CASSQDSREGTGELFF,TGCGCCAGCAGCCAAGATAGCAGGGAGGGCACCGGGGAGCTGTTTTTT
13,TRBV30,TRBD1,TRBJ1-2,once,CAWSVTGAQGYTF,TGTGCCTGGAGCGTTACAGGGGCGCAGGGCTACACCTTC
15,TRBV2,TRBD1,TRBJ2-1,-,CASSDSGQGKGEQFF,TGTGCCAGCAGTGATTCCGGACAGGGGAAGGGTGAGCAGTTCTTC
18,TRBV5-3,-,TRBJ2-6,-,CARSLRQSPPSGANVLTF,TGTGCCAGAAGCCTCCGACAGAGTCCCCCCTCTGGGGCCAACGTCCTGACTTTC
13,TRBV5-1,-,TRBJ2-1,-,CASSFLADNEQFF,TGCGCCAGCAGCTTTTTGGCTGACAATGAGCAGTTCTTC
14,TRBV6-5,-,TRBJ1-2,few,CASSSREGIYGYTF,TGTGCCAGCAGCAGCAGGGAAGGAATATATGGCTACACCTTC
14,TRBV19,-,TRBJ1-3,-,CASSPELSGNTIYF,TGTGCCAGTAGTCCTGAACTCTCTGGAAACACCATATATTTT
16,TRBV9,-,TRBJ2-1,-,CASSTHTDRSYNEQFF,TGTGCCAGCAGCACCCACACAGACCGGTCCTACAATGAGCAGTTCTTC
14,TRBV7-2,-,TRBJ2-7,-,CASSLVPHRGEQYF,TGTGCCAGCAGCTTAGTTCCTCATCGCGGCGAGCAGTACTTC
13,TRBV6-5,-,TRBJ2-3,-,CASSYSLSDTQYF,TGTGCCAGCAGTTACTCCTTATCAGATACGCAGTATTTT
16,TRBV28,TRBD2,TRBJ2-7,-,CASSSSGRAILYEQYF,TGTGCCAGCAGTTCTAGCGGGAGGGCGATTCTGTACGAGCAGTACTTC
15,TRBV5-5,-,TRBJ1-2,-,CASSFGVRSRYGYTF,TGTGCCAGCAGCTTCGGGGTCCGATCAAGATATGGCTACACCTTC
15,TRBV28,TRBD2,TRBJ2-3,-,CASLRAGGPTDTQYF,TGTGCCAGCCTACGTGCGGGGGGGCCCACAGATACGCAGTATTTT
15,TRBV27,-,TRBJ2-1,-,CASSFGGGPLNEQFF,TGTGCCAGCAGTTTCGGGGGAGGTCCCCTCAATGAGCAGTTCTTC
16,TRBV28,TRBD2,TRBJ2-5,few,CASSLGRGAQQETQYF,TGTGCCAGCAGTTTGGGGCGGGGGGCGCAACAAGAGACCCAGTACTTC
14,TRBV2,TRBD1,TRBJ2-5,-,CASTLLDRVETQYF,TGTGCCAGCACTTTGTTGGACAGGGTGGAGACCCAGTACTTC
16,TRBV19,TRBD1,TRBJ1-4,-,CASSMGPDRGNEKLFF,TGTGCCAGTAGTATGGGACCGGACAGGGGTAATGAAAAACTGTTTTTT
14,TRBV19,TRBD1,TRBJ2-3,-,CASSWTGGEDTQYF,TGTGCCAGTAGTTGGACAGGGGGGGAGGATACGCAGTATTTT
14,TRBV7-7,-,TRBJ2-5,-,CASSRTGREETQYF,TGTGCTAGCAGCCGGACAGGGAGGGAGGAGACCCAGTACTTC